A selection of T cell receptor beta chains follows, all from one sample in a study of T-cell memory formation after mild COVID-19. Using its own MiXCR run on the 5' RACE reads, TCRdb lists one record per CDR3 protein. The table lists around 510,000 distinct CDR3 sequences, about 20% of them singletons, with roughly 8.3% in the top ten. Sequencing was performed on PBMCs or a T cell subset sorted from them (not recorded which). The receptors shown here come from an adult woman who had mild COVID-19 (a few samples of this study predate the infection). Cell type and time point are not known. Both conserved end residues are part of each CDR3. Fields, in order: V gene, clone size, J gene, D gene, CDR3 protein, CDR3 DNA. The D gene is left open where the match is weak. Rows give clone size only sometimes, using once, few, many, or a class for an expanded clone.

V: TRBV6-5; size: -; J: TRBJ1-6; D: -; CDR3: CASSQTPGDNSPLHF; DNA: TGTGCCAGCAGTCAAACCCCAGGGGATAATTCACCCCTCCACTTT
V: TRBV7-3; size: -; J: TRBJ2-3; D: -; CDR3: CASSLRAGTTDTQYF; DNA: TGTGCCAGCAGCTTACGGGCGGGGACCACAGATACGCAGTATTTT
V: TRBV12-3/TRBV12-4; size: many; J: TRBJ2-4; D: TRBD1; CDR3: CASSPRGAKNIQYF; DNA: TGTGCCAGCAGTCCCAGGGGGGCCAAAAACATTCAGTACTTC
V: TRBV27; size: -; J: TRBJ2-1; D: TRBD2; CDR3: CASRPRGTSGSSVQFF; DNA: TGTGCCAGCAGGCCAAGAGGGACTAGCGGGAGTAGCGTGCAGTTCTTC
V: TRBV6-5; size: few; J: TRBJ1-2; D: TRBD1; CDR3: CASSPRGQNGYTF; DNA: TGTGCCAGCAGCCCCAGGGGGCAGAATGGCTACACCTTC
V: TRBV6-1; size: -; J: TRBJ2-2; D: -; CDR3: CASSEVASTGELFF; DNA: TGTGCCAGCAGTGAAGTCGCCTCCACCGGGGAGCTGTTTTTT
V: TRBV7-9; size: few; J: TRBJ2-3; D: -; CDR3: CASSPFESTDTQYF; DNA: TGTGCCAGCAGCCCCTTCGAAAGCACAGATACGCAGTATTTT
V: TRBV5-1; size: -; J: TRBJ2-2; D: -; CDR3: CASSLKGIGYTGELFF; DNA: TGCGCCAGCAGCTTAAAAGGGATCGGTTACACCGGGGAGCTGTTTTTT
V: TRBV9; size: -; J: TRBJ2-5; D: TRBD2; CDR3: CASSLSPLAVQETQYF; DNA: TGTGCCAGCAGCCTCTCCCCACTAGCGGTCCAAGAGACCCAGTACTTC
V: TRBV7-9; size: many; J: TRBJ2-1; D: -; CDR3: CASSLRRQGASGLRNEQFF; DNA: TGTGCCAGCAGCTTAAGGCGTCAGGGGGCTAGCGGGTTAAGGAATGAGCAGTTCTTC
V: TRBV7-6; size: -; J: TRBJ1-1; D: TRBD1; CDR3: CASSSLQGAGTEAFF; DNA: TGTGCCAGCAGTTCCTTACAGGGGGCTGGCACTGAAGCTTTCTTT
V: TRBV11-2; size: -; J: TRBJ2-5; D: -; CDR3: CASSLSSRETQYF; DNA: TGTGCCAGCAGCTTATCTAGCCGGGAGACCCAGTACTTC
V: TRBV24-1; size: -; J: TRBJ2-1; D: -; CDR3: CATSEGVHYNEQFF; DNA: TGTGCCACCAGTGAGGGGGTGCACTACAATGAGCAGTTCTTC
V: TRBV7-2; size: -; J: TRBJ2-3; D: TRBD2; CDR3: CASSPGRGGMVSDTQYF; DNA: TGTGCCAGCAGCCCGGGGAGGGGAGGGATGGTCTCAGATACGCAGTATTTT
V: TRBV5-1; size: few; J: TRBJ2-3; D: -; CDR3: CASSSAWGTDTQYF; DNA: TGCGCCAGCAGCTCTGCTTGGGGCACAGATACGCAGTATTTT
V: TRBV20-1; size: -; J: TRBJ1-1; D: -; CDR3: CSARDMVTFAVNTEAFF; DNA: TGCAGTGCTAGAGACATGGTGACATTCGCCGTGAACACTGAAGCTTTCTTT
V: TRBV2; size: few; J: TRBJ2-1; D: -; CDR3: CASSEEEGSSYNEQFF; DNA: TGTGCCAGCAGTGAAGAAGAGGGGAGCTCCTACAATGAGCAGTTCTTC
V: TRBV20-1; size: -; J: TRBJ2-5; D: -; CDR3: CSARSISGFQETQYF; DNA: TGCAGTGCTAGATCCATTTCGGGCTTTCAAGAGACCCAGTACTTC
V: TRBV30; size: -; J: TRBJ2-2; D: -; CDR3: CAGLANTGELFF; DNA: TGTGCCGGTCTTGCGAACACCGGGGAGCTGTTTTTT
V: TRBV11-2; size: -; J: TRBJ1-2; D: -; CDR3: CASSSLQGSNGYTF; DNA: TGTGCCAGCAGCTCATTACAGGGATCCAACGGCTACACCTTC
V: TRBV9; size: few; J: TRBJ1-3; D: -; CDR3: CASSVTAGQEGNTIYF; DNA: TGTGCCAGCAGCGTTACCGCGGGGCAGGAAGGAAACACCATATATTTT
V: TRBV6-5; size: -; J: TRBJ2-7; D: -; CDR3: CASSPDRITTYEQYF; DNA: TGTGCCAGCAGTCCTGACCGAATTACGACCTACGAGCAGTACTTC
V: TRBV2; size: -; J: TRBJ2-1; D: -; CDR3: CASRALAGTYNEQFF; DNA: TGTGCCAGCAGAGCCTTGGCGGGAACTTACAATGAGCAGTTCTTC
V: TRBV10-3; size: -; J: TRBJ2-7; D: -; CDR3: CAILSGDGSYEQYF; DNA: TGTGCCATCCTCTCCGGGGATGGGTCCTACGAGCAGTACTTC
V: TRBV2; size: few; J: TRBJ2-2; D: -; CDR3: CASSDEKRTGELFF; DNA: TGTGCCAGCAGTGACGAGAAGAGGACCGGGGAGCTGTTTTTT
V: TRBV19; size: few; J: TRBJ1-4; D: -; CDR3: CASRGGGRGEKLFF; DNA: TGTGCCAGCAGAGGGGGAGGCCGGGGGGAAAAACTGTTTTTT
V: TRBV24-1; size: few; J: TRBJ2-1; D: TRBD2; CDR3: CATRGAGVDEQFF; DNA: TGTGCCACCAGAGGAGCGGGAGTCGATGAGCAGTTCTTC
V: TRBV7-9; size: -; J: TRBJ1-1; D: -; CDR3: CASSLVGAGSMNTEAFF; DNA: TGTGCCAGCAGCTTAGTAGGCGCAGGGTCTATGAACACTGAAGCTTTCTTT
V: TRBV27; size: few; J: TRBJ2-7; D: -; CDR3: CASSLWSSYERYF; DNA: TGTGCCAGCAGTTTATGGAGCTCCTACGAGCGGTACTTC
V: TRBV2; size: -; J: TRBJ1-2; D: -; CDR3: CASTPTPPSRGYTF; DNA: TGTGCCAGCACTCCGACTCCGCCTTCACGCGGCTACACCTTC
V: TRBV19; size: few; J: TRBJ1-1; D: -; CDR3: CASSPAGPWTEAFF; DNA: TGTGCCAGTAGTCCCGCGGGGCCGTGGACTGAAGCTTTCTTT
V: TRBV5-1; size: -; J: TRBJ1-2; D: TRBD1; CDR3: CASSRRTGDNYGYTF; DNA: TGCGCCAGCAGCAGACGGACAGGGGACAACTATGGCTACACCTTC
V: TRBV5-1; size: -; J: TRBJ2-7; D: TRBD2; CDR3: CASSLDFGRNSYEQYF; DNA: TGCGCCAGCAGCTTGGATTTCGGGAGGAACTCCTACGAGCAGTACTTC
V: TRBV29-1; size: few; J: TRBJ1-1; D: TRBD1; CDR3: CSVGDRDTEAFF; DNA: TGCAGCGTTGGGGACAGGGACACTGAAGCTTTCTTT
V: TRBV28; size: -; J: TRBJ1-1; D: TRBD1; CDR3: CASSPLPDRGYTEAFF; DNA: TGTGCCAGCAGTCCCTTACCCGACAGGGGGTACACTGAAGCTTTCTTT
V: TRBV15; size: few; J: TRBJ2-2; D: -; CDR3: CATSRDISVSGELFF; DNA: TGTGCCACCAGCAGAGATATTTCGGTATCCGGGGAGCTGTTTTTT
V: TRBV6-2/TRBV6-3; size: -; J: TRBJ2-4; D: -; CDR3: CASGGGGALAKNIQYF; DNA: TGTGCCAGCGGGGGCGGGGGAGCACTAGCCAAAAACATTCAGTACTTC
V: TRBV25-1; size: -; J: TRBJ2-1; D: -; CDR3: CASSEYLRASEQFF; DNA: TGTGCCAGCAGTGAATATCTCAGGGCAAGTGAGCAGTTCTTC
V: TRBV19; size: few; J: TRBJ2-3; D: -; CDR3: CASSIGGPDTQYF; DNA: TGTGCCAGTAGTATAGGGGGCCCAGATACGCAGTATTTT
V: TRBV5-5; size: many; J: TRBJ2-5; D: -; CDR3: CASSFLQKEETQYF; DNA: TGTGCCAGCAGCTTTCTGCAGAAGGAGGAGACCCAGTACTTC
V: TRBV10-3; size: few; J: TRBJ1-3; D: -; CDR3: CAISENQHTRNTIYF; DNA: TGTGCCATCAGTGAGAATCAGCACACCCGAAACACCATATATTTT
V: TRBV12-3/TRBV12-4; size: -; J: TRBJ1-5; D: -; CDR3: CASSLGAYGNQPQHF; DNA: TGTGCCAGCAGTTTAGGCGCTTACGGGAATCAGCCCCAGCATTTT
V: TRBV4-1; size: -; J: TRBJ2-7; D: -; CDR3: CASSSPGASYEQYF; DNA: TGCGCCAGCAGCTCCCCCGGGGCATCCTACGAGCAGTACTTC
V: TRBV20-1; size: -; J: TRBJ1-2; D: TRBD1; CDR3: CSATPGNGTGGFKDYGYTF; DNA: TGCAGTGCTACTCCCGGTAATGGGACAGGGGGGTTTAAGGACTATGGCTACACCTTC
V: TRBV7-2; size: -; J: TRBJ1-1; D: -; CDR3: CASSDGRPNTEAFF; DNA: TGTGCCAGCAGCGACGGACGGCCGAACACTGAAGCTTTCTTT
V: TRBV7-9; size: -; J: TRBJ2-3; D: -; CDR3: CASSFRGTTDTTQYF; DNA: TGTGCCAGCAGCTTCCGGGGGACCACAGATACGACGCAGTATTTT
V: TRBV5-1; size: few; J: TRBJ1-2; D: TRBD1; CDR3: CASSPHRGLNYGYTF; DNA: TGCGCCAGCAGCCCTCACAGGGGGCTTAACTATGGCTACACCTTC
V: TRBV5-6; size: -; J: TRBJ2-5; D: TRBD2; CDR3: CASSPVGLAEETQYF; DNA: TGTGCCAGCAGCCCTGTCGGACTAGCCGAAGAGACCCAGTACTTC
V: TRBV7-8; size: -; J: TRBJ1-1; D: -; CDR3: CASSFRVVGTEAFF; DNA: TGTGCCAGCAGCTTTAGAGTAGTTGGGACTGAAGCTTTCTTT
V: TRBV4-1; size: few; J: TRBJ2-4; D: TRBD2; CDR3: CASSPGLAGGLAKNIQYF; DNA: TGCGCCAGCAGCCCCGGACTAGCGGGGGGACTAGCCAAAAACATTCAGTACTTC
V: TRBV9; size: few; J: TRBJ2-3; D: TRBD2; CDR3: CASSVGAGGRAGDTQYF; DNA: TGTGCCAGCAGCGTAGGAGCGGGCGGGAGGGCCGGAGATACGCAGTATTTT
V: TRBV7-8; size: -; J: TRBJ1-1; D: TRBD1; CDR3: CASSFLQGGLIPNTEAFF; DNA: TGTGCCAGCAGCTTTCTACAGGGGGGTCTCATCCCGAACACTGAAGCTTTCTTT